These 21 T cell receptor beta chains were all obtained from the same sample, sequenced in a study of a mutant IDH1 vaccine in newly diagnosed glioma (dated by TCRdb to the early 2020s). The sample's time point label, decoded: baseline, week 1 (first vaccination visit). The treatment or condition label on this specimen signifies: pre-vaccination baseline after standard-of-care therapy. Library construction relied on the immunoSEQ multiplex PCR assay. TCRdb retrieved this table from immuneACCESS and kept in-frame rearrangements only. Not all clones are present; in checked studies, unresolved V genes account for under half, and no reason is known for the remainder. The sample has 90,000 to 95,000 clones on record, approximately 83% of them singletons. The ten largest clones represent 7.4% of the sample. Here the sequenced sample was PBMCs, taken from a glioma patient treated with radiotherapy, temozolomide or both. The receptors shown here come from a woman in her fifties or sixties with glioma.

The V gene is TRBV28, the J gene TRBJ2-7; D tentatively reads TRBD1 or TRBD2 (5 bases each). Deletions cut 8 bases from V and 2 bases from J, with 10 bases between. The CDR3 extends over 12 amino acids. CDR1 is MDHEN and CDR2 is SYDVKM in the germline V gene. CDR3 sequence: CASSEGPYEQYF. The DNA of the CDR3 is TGTGCCAGCTCCGAGGGACCCTACGAGCAGTACTTC.

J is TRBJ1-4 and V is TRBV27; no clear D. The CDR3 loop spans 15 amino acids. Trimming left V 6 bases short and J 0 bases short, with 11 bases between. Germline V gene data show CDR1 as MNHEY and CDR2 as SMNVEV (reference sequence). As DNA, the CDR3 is TGTGCCAGCAGAGTCTGGGGTGCAACTAATGAAAAACTGTTTTTT. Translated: CASRVWGATNEKLFF.

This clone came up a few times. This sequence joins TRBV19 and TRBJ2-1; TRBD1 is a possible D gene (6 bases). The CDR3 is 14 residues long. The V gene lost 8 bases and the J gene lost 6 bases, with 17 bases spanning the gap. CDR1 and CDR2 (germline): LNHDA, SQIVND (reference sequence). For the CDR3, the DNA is TGTGCCAGTGCTCGTTACCCCAGGGGCAATGAGCAGTTCTTC. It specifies CASARYPRGNEQFF.

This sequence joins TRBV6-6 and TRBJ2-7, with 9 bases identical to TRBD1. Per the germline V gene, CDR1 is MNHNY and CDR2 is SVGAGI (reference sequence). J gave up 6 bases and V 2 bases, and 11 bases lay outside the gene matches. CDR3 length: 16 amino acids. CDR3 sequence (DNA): TGTGCCAGCAGTTACCGACGGGGACAGGGCTCTGGCGAGCAGTACTTC. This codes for CASSYRRGQGSGEQYF.

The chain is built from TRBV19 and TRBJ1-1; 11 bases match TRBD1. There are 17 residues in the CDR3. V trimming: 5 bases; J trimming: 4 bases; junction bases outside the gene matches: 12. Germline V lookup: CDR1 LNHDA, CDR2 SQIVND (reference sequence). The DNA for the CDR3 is TGTGCCAGTAGTCCCATCCGGGACAGGGGGTTGTTCACTGAAGCTTTCTTT. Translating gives CASSPIRDRGLFTEAFF.

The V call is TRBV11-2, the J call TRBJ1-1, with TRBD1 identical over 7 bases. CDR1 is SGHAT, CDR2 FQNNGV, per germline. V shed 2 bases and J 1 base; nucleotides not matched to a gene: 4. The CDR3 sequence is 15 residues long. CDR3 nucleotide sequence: TGTGCCAGCAGCTTATGGGACAGTCAGAACACTGAAGCTTTCTTT. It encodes CASSLWDSQNTEAFF. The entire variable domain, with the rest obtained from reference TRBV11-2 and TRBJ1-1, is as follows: EAGVAQSPRYKIIEKRQSVAFWCNPISGHATLYWYQQILGQGPKLLIQFQNNGVVDDSQLPKDRFSAERLKGVDSTLKIQPAKLEDSAVYLCASSLWDSQNTEAFFGQGTRLTVV.

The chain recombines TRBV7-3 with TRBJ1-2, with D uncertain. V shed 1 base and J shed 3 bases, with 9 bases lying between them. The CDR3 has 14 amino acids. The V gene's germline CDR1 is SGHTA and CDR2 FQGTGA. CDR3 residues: CASSLKGRDYGYTF. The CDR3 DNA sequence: TGTGCCAGCAGCTTAAAAGGCAGAGACTATGGCTACACCTTC.

The CDR3 DNA follows: TGTGCCAGTAGTACCCGACAGGCGGTCTATGGCTACACCTTC. Protein product: CASSTRQAVYGYTF. The chain couples TRBV19 to TRBJ1-2, with a tentative D call TRBD1 (6 bases). Trimming cost V 4 bases and J 4 bases, with 13 bases left between them. Germline lookup yields CDR1 LNHDA and CDR2 SQIVND (reference sequence). This CDR3 spans 14 amino acids. Using reference TRBV19 and TRBJ1-2 for the parts outside the CDR3, the full variable domain is DGGITQSPKYLFRKEGQNVTLSCEQNLNHDAMYWYRQDPGQGLRLIYYSQIVNDFQKGDIAEGYSVSREKKESFPLTVTSAQKNPTAFYLCASSTRQAVYGYTFGSGTRLTVV.

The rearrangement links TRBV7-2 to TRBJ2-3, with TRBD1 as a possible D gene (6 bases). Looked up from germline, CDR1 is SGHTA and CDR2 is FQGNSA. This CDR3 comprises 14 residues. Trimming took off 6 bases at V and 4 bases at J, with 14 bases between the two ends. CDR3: CASRSGTPPDTQYF. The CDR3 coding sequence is TGTGCCAGCAGGTCTGGGACACCCCCAGATACGCAGTATTTT.

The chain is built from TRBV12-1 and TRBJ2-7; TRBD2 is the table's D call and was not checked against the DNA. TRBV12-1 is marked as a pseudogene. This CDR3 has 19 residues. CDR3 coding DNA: TGTGCCAGCAGGGTTGCGATGTACCCTAGCGGGGGGAATAGATACGAGCAGTACTTC. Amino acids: CASRVAMYPSGGNRYEQYF.

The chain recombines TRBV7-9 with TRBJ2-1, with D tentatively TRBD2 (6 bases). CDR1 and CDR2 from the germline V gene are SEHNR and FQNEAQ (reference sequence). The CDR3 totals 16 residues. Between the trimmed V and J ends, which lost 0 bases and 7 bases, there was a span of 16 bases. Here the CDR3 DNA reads TGTGCCAGCAGCTTAGCAGGCGGGAAGGCTGGGAATGAGCAGTTCTTC. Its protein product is CASSLAGGKAGNEQFF.

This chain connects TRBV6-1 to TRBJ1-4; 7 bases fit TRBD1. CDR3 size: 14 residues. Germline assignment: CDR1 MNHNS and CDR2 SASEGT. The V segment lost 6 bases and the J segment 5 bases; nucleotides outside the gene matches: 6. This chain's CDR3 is CASRPTGLNEKLFF. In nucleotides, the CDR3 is TGTGCCAGCAGGCCGACAGGGCTAAATGAAAAACTGTTTTTT.

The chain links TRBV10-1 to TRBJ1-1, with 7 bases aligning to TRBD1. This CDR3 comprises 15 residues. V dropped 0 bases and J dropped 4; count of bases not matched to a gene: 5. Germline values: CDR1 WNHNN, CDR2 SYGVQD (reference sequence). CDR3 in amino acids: CASSESAGGITEAFF. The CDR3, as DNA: TGCGCCAGCAGTGAGTCGGCAGGGGGAATCACTGAAGCTTTCTTT.

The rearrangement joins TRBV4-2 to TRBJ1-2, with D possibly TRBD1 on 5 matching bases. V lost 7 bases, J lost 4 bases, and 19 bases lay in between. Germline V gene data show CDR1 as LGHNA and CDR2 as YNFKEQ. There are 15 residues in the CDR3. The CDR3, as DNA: TGTGCCAGCACAATGGGGGAAGGGACGAGCTATGGCTACACCTTC. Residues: CASTMGEGTSYGYTF.

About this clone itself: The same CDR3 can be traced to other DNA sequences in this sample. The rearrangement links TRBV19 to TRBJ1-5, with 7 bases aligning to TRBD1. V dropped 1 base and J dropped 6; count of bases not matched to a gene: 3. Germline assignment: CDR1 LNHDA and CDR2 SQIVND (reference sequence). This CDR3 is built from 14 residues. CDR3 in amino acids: CASSIGQGGQPQHF. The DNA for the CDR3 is TGTGCCAGTAGTATAGGACAGGGAGGTCAGCCCCAGCATTTT.

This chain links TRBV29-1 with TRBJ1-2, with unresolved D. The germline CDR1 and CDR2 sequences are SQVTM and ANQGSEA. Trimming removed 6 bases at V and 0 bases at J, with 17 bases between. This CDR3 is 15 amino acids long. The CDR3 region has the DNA TGCAGCGTAACGTCCGGCAGCACAGCTAACTATGGCTACACCTTC. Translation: CSVTSGSTANYGYTF.

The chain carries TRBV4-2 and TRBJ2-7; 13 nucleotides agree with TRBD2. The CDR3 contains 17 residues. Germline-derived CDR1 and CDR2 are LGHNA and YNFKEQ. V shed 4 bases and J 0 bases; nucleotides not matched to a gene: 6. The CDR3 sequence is CASSRGLAGDTSYEQYF. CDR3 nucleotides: TGTGCCAGCAGCCGAGGACTAGCGGGGGATACCTCCTACGAGCAGTACTTC.

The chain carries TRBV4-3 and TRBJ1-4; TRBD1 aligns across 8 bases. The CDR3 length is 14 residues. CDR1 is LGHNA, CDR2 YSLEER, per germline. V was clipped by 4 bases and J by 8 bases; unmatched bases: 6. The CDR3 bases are TGCGCCAGCAGCCCGGGCAGGGGGCTAGAAAAACTGTTTTTT. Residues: CASSPGRGLEKLFF.

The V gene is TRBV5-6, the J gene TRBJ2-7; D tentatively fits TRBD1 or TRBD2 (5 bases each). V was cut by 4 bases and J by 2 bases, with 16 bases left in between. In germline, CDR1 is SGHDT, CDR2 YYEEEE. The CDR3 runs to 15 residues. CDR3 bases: TGTGCCAGCAGCCCTATCCCGGGACCAGCCTACGAGCAGTACTTC. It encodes CASSPIPGPAYEQYF.

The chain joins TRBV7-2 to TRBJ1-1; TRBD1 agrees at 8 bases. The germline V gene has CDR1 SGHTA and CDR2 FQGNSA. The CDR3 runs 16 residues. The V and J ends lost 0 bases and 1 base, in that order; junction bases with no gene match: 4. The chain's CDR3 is CASSLARQGANTEAFF. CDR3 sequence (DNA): TGTGCCAGCAGCTTAGCGCGTCAGGGGGCGAACACTGAAGCTTTCTTT.

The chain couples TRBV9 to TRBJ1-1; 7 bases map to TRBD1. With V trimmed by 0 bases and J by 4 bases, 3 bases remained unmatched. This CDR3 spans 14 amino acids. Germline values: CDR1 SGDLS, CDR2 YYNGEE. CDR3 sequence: CASSVEGAPTEAFF. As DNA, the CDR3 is TGTGCCAGCAGCGTAGAGGGGGCGCCCACTGAAGCTTTCTTT.